These 22 T cell receptor beta chains were sequenced from one sample in a study of control samples from healthy donors and cancer patients (dated by TCRdb to 2020 to 2021). Library preparation was by the immunoSEQ multiplex PCR assay. As stored in TCRdb, this immuneACCESS dataset retains in-frame rearrangements with V and J assigned. A fraction of the clones does not appear; measured against another copy, unresolved V genes explain less than half of the discrepancy, and the remainder lacks a known reason. This sample holds around 140,000 clones; around nine tenths were observed only once. Less than 6% of the sample is taken by the ten largest. Sequencing was done on a sample of blood. The receptor set was obtained from a man aged 18-30 years in good health.

The chain is built from TRBV3-1 (or the pseudogene TRBV3-2) and TRBJ1-5; D is ambiguous. The CDR3 loop spans 13 amino acids. Trimming pared 2 bases from V and 4 bases from J, leaving 6 bases between. In germline, CDR1 is LGHDT, CDR2 YNNKEL (reference sequence). As DNA, the CDR3 is TGTGCCAGCAGCCAATCCCTAAATCAGCCCCAGCATTTT. This translates into CASSQSLNQPQHF.

This chain links TRBV19 with TRBJ2-7; 9 bases map to TRBD1. The CDR3 has 15 residues. V lost 1 base, J lost 6 bases, and 7 bases stayed unmatched. CDR1 and CDR2 from the germline V gene are LNHDA and SQIVND (reference sequence). CDR3 DNA: TGTGCCAGTAGTATAGGGGGGACAGGGTTAACCGAGCAGTACTTC. Translation gives CASSIGGTGLTEQYF. Full variable domain (remainder filled in from reference TRBV19 and TRBJ2-7): DGGITQSPKYLFRKEGQNVTLSCEQNLNHDAMYWYRQDPGQGLRLIYYSQIVNDFQKGDIAEGYSVSREKKESFPLTVTSAQKNPTAFYLCASSIGGTGLTEQYFGPGTRLTVT.

The chain combines TRBV6-5 with TRBJ2-7; D gene ambiguous. The CDR3 totals 13 residues. The V end was cut by 7 bases, the J end by 7 bases, with 17 bases between. CDR1 is MNHEY, CDR2 SVGAGI, per germline. As DNA, the CDR3 is TGTGCCAGCACAACACAGCGTTCGATGGAGCAGTACTTC. Encoded protein: CASTTQRSMEQYF.

The chain has TRBV19 and TRBJ1-2; 7 nucleotides match TRBD1. Trimming took 2 bases from V and 1 from J; bases not matched to a gene: 4. Germline-derived CDR1 and CDR2 are LNHDA and SQIVND (reference sequence). This CDR3 has 15 residues. This chain's CDR3 is CASSIRQGDNYGYTF. The CDR3, as DNA: TGTGCCAGTAGTATAAGACAGGGCGATAACTATGGCTACACCTTC.

This clone appeared once. One end of the junction is discordant with germline, which a read error may explain. The V call is TRBV7-3, the J call TRBJ1-2; D unresolved. Per germline, CDR1 SGHTA and CDR2 FQGTGA. The CDR3 totals 13 residues. CDR3 in amino acids: CAGSLTQWSGYTF. The CDR3 DNA sequence: TGTGCCGGCAGCTTAACCCAGTGGTCCGGCTACACCTTC.

This clone was observed once. This chain joins TRBV6-5 and TRBJ2-7; D tentatively reads TRBD1 or TRBD2 (5 bases each). CDR1 and CDR2 from the germline V gene are MNHEY and SVGAGI. There are 16 residues in the CDR3. V was shortened by 4 bases and J by 0 bases, with 16 bases between the two germline ends. The CDR3 protein is CASSSSRGVFSYEQYF. The CDR3 nucleotides are TGTGCCAGCAGTTCCTCCAGAGGGGTCTTCTCCTACGAGCAGTACTTC.

This clone is medium-sized in the sample. This chain joins TRBV7-9 and TRBJ2-2; 13 bases match TRBD2. The length of the CDR3 is 16 residues. Germline assignment: CDR1 SEHNR and CDR2 FQNEAQ (reference sequence). The V and J ends lost 4 bases and 6 bases, in that order; junction bases with no gene match: 5. The CDR3 region has the DNA TGTGCCAGCAGCTACGGACTAGCGGGGGCATCCGGGGAGCTGTTTTTT. It encodes CASSYGLAGASGELFF.

This clone was counted a single time. V usage is TRBV6-6 and J usage is TRBJ2-3; 7 nucleotides agree with TRBD2. Germline V gives CDR1 MNHNY, CDR2 SVGAGI (reference sequence). The V segment lost 4 bases and the J segment 2 bases; nucleotides outside the gene matches: 3. CDR3 length: 14 residues. The CDR3 sequence is CASSWRGTTDTQYF. Here the CDR3 DNA reads TGTGCCAGCAGTTGGCGGGGGACCACAGATACGCAGTATTTT.

V is TRBV27 and J is TRBJ1-5; D is uncertain. Trimming removed 2 bases at V and 1 base at J, with 12 bases between. The CDR3 consists of 16 residues. Germline loops: CDR1 MNHEY, CDR2 SMNVEV (reference sequence). The CDR3 reads CASSLTPLKSNQPQHF. CDR3 sequence (DNA): TGTGCCAGCAGTTTAACCCCCCTCAAAAGCAATCAGCCCCAGCATTTT.

This chain connects TRBV5-1 to TRBJ1-2; D gene unclear. Germline values: CDR1 SGHRS, CDR2 YFSETQ. This CDR3 region has 15 residues. V lost 2 bases to trimming and J lost 5 bases, with 16 bases between them. This CDR3 is CASSFSPRLRYGYTF. The CDR3 DNA follows: TGCGCCAGCAGCTTTTCTCCACGCTTACGTTATGGCTACACCTTC.

This sequence joins TRBV3-1 (or the pseudogene TRBV3-2) and TRBJ1-1; TRBD1 agrees at 8 bases. Germline lookup yields CDR1 LGHDT and CDR2 YNNKEL (reference sequence). V shed 4 bases, J shed 1 base, and the junction held 2 bases outside the gene matches. The CDR3 runs to 14 residues. The CDR3 loop reads CASSPTGENTEAFF. CDR3 DNA sequence: TGTGCCAGCAGCCCGACAGGGGAGAACACTGAAGCTTTCTTT.

The chain employs TRBV9 and TRBJ2-1, with TRBD1 identical over 7 bases. Trimming removed 0 bases from V and 0 bases from J; junction bases left unmatched: 0. This CDR3 is 15 amino acids long. CDR1 is SGDLS, CDR2 YYNGEE, per germline. The CDR3 loop is CASSVGDSSYNEQFF. The DNA of the CDR3 is TGTGCCAGCAGCGTAGGGGACAGCTCCTACAATGAGCAGTTCTTC.

This chain connects TRBV29-1 to TRBJ2-5, with 12 bases that match TRBD2. The V segment lost 6 bases and the J segment 0 bases; nucleotides outside the gene matches: 2. Germline V CDR1 and CDR2: SQVTM, ANQGSEA. This CDR3 has 14 residues. The CDR3 nucleotides are TGCAGCGTCGGGACTAGCGGGTACCAAGAGACCCAGTACTTC. Its translation is CSVGTSGYQETQYF.

This clone was observed a handful of times. The chain is built from TRBV18 and TRBJ1-4; TRBD1 is a possible D gene (6 bases). CDR3 size: 15 residues. The V gene lost 5 bases and the J gene lost 1 base, with 11 bases spanning the gap. The V gene's germline CDR1 is KGHSH and CDR2 LQKENI. The CDR3 nucleotides are TGTGCCAGCTCATTCACCAGGGGAACTAATGAAAAACTGTTTTTT. Amino acids: CASSFTRGTNEKLFF. Complete variable domain (other parts from reference TRBV18 and TRBJ1-4): NAGVMQNPRHLVRRRGQEARLRCSPMKGHSHVYWYRQLPEEGLKFMVYLQKENIIDESGMPKERFSAEFPKEGPSILRIQQVVRGDSAAYFCASSFTRGTNEKLFFGSGTQLSVL.

This chain joins TRBV4-1 and TRBJ1-2; 7 positions match TRBD1. From germline, CDR1 is MGHRA and CDR2 YSYEKL. V lost 1 base, J lost 5 bases, and 7 bases stayed unmatched. The CDR3 covers 15 residues. CDR3 in amino acids: CASSQGGGGAYGYTF. CDR3 DNA: TGCGCCAGCAGCCAAGGAGGAGGGGGCGCGTATGGCTACACCTTC.

The genes are TRBV28 and TRBJ2-5; the match to TRBD1 covers 9 bases. Germline assignment: CDR1 MDHEN and CDR2 SYDVKM. The J segment lost 5 bases and the V segment lost 5 bases, leaving 15 bases of the junction unmatched. This CDR3 comprises 17 residues. CDR3 DNA: TGTGCCAGCAGTCCATTATGGGTAACAGGGGGCGGGGAGACCCAGTACTTC. This codes for CASSPLWVTGGGETQYF.

CDR3: CATSPGQGETQYF. CDR3 in DNA: TGTGCCACGTCTCCGGGACAGGGGGAGACCCAGTACTTC. The V and J genes are TRBV6-5 and TRBJ2-5; 10 bases align to TRBD1. V was pared by 10 bases and J by 5 bases, with 7 bases of the junction left unmatched. This CDR3 is built from 13 residues. Germline loops: CDR1 MNHEY, CDR2 SVGAGI.

The chain joins TRBV7-9 to TRBJ2-3, with 10 bases matching TRBD2. This CDR3 has 16 amino acids. Unmatched junction bases numbered 4, after V lost 4 bases and J lost 0 bases. The germline V gene encodes CDR1 SEHNR and CDR2 FQNEAQ (reference sequence). CDR3 DNA: TGTGCCAGCAGCTCCCTAGCGGGGGTAAGCACAGATACGCAGTATTTT. Protein product: CASSSLAGVSTDTQYF.

V and J are TRBV3-1 (or the pseudogene TRBV3-2) and TRBJ2-4; tentatively, D is TRBD2 (5 bases). The CDR3 is made up of 11 amino acids. Germline CDR1 LGHDT, CDR2 YNNKEL (reference sequence). Trimming took off 3 bases at V and 8 bases at J, with 5 bases between the two ends. The CDR3: CASSQRDIQYF. CDR3 nucleotides: TGTGCCAGCAGCCAGCGGGACATTCAGTACTTC.

The rearrangement joins TRBV5-1 to TRBJ2-3; D uncertain. Germline CDR1 reads SGHRS; CDR2 reads YFSETQ. The CDR3 runs 15 residues. Trimming pared 0 bases from V and 2 bases from J, leaving 10 bases between. CDR3 in amino acids: CASSLDGRNTDTQYF. In DNA form, the CDR3 reads TGCGCCAGCAGCTTGGATGGTAGGAACACAGATACGCAGTATTTT.

This chain links TRBV18 with TRBJ1-1; D possibly corresponds to TRBD1 (6 bases). Germline V lookup: CDR1 KGHSH, CDR2 LQKENI. This CDR3 is built from 16 residues. V lost 0 bases and J 2 bases, leaving 13 bases between the germline ends. CDR3 sequence (DNA): TGTGCCAGCTCACCACCAGGCGCAGGGGAAAACACTGAAGCTTTCTTT. Amino acid sequence: CASSPPGAGENTEAFF.

This rearrangement joins TRBV4-1 to TRBJ2-7; 10 bases fit TRBD2. Germline CDR1 reads MGHRA; CDR2 reads YSYEKL. The J segment lost 3 bases and the V segment lost 6 bases, leaving 8 bases of the junction unmatched. The CDR3 has 15 amino acids. The chain's CDR3 is CASRTSSGGYYEQYF. CDR3 sequence (DNA): TGCGCCAGCAGAACCTCTAGCGGGGGATACTACGAGCAGTACTTC.